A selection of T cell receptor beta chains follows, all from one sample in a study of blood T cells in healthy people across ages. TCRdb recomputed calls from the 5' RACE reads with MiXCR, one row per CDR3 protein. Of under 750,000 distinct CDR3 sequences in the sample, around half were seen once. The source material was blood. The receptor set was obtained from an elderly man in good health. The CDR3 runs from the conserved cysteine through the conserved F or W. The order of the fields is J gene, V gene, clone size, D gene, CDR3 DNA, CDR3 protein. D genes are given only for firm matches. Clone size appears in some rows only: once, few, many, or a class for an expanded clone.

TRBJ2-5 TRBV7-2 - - TGTGCCAGCAGCTTAGCCTCAGGAGCAGGAGAGACCCAGTACTTC CASSLASGAGETQYF
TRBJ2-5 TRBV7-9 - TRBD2 TGTGCCAGCAGTAAAGGGCTAGCGGGAACCCAAGAGACCCAGTACTTC CASSKGLAGTQETQYF
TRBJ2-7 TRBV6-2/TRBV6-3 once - TGTGCCAGCAGTTACTCTGCGGGGAGGTGGGACTCCTACGAGCAGTACTTC CASSYSAGRWDSYEQYF
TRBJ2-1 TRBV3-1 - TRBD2 TGTGCCAGCAGCCACACCGGGACTAGCGGCAATGAGCAGTTCTTC CASSHTGTSGNEQFF
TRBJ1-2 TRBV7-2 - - TGTGCCAGCAGCGAGCTCGGGACGGGTAACTATGGCTACACCTTC CASSELGTGNYGYTF
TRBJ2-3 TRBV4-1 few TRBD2 TGCGCCAGCAGCCCGGGACTAGCGGGCTTCACAGATACGCAGTATTTT CASSPGLAGFTDTQYF
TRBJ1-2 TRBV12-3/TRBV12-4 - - TGTGCCAGCACCGCGACCAGAGCGCATGGCTACACCTTC CASTATRAHGYTF
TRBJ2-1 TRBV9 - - TGTGCCAGCAGCGTAGCAGGTCAGTCCAATGAGCAGTTCTTC CASSVAGQSNEQFF
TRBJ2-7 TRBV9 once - TGTGCCAGCAGCTCCATGGGGGGGCATGGCGAGCAGTACTTC CASSSMGGHGEQYF
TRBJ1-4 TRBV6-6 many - TGTGCCAGCAGTTACGGGCAGGGAGGTGAAAAACTGTTTTTT CASSYGQGGEKLFF
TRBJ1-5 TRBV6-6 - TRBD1 TGTGCCAGCAGAGATACAGGGGGCCTTCAGCCCCAGCATTTT CASRDTGGLQPQHF
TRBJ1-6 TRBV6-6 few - TGTGCCAGCAGTTACGGGCCCAGGGATTCACCCCTCCACTTT CASSYGPRDSPLHF
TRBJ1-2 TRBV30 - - TGTGCCTGGAGTGGAGGGTGGGGCTACACCTTC CAWSGGWGYTF
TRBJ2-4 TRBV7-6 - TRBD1 TGTGCCAGCAGCTTGGACAGGGAAGGGAAAAACATTCAGTACTTC CASSLDREGKNIQYF
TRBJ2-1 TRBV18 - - TGTGCCAGCTCACCAGTAATGGTGCGGAGCATCAATGAGCAGTTCTTC CASSPVMVRSINEQFF
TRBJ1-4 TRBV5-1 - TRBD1 TGCGCCAGCAGGGGGGACAGAAGTAATGAAAAACTGTTTTTT CASRGDRSNEKLFF
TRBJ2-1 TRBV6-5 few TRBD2 TGTGCCAGCAGTTACTCGATTCCGGCGGGGGGTTACAATGAGCAGTTCTTC CASSYSIPAGGYNEQFF
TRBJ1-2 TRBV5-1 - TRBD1 TGCGCCAGCAGCTGGGGGCTCAGGGGGTCTGGCTACACCTTC CASSWGLRGSGYTF
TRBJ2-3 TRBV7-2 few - TGTGCCAGCAGCCCTATGACGGCTAGCACAGATACGCAGTATTTT CASSPMTASTDTQYF
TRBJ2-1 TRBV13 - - TGTGCCAGCAGCTTAGGCCCCGGGCCGGTCGATGAGCAGTTCTTC CASSLGPGPVDEQFF
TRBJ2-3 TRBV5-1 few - TGCGCCAGCAGCTTCCTCAACCCAGATACGCAGTATTTT CASSFLNPDTQYF
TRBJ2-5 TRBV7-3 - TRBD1 TGTGCCAGCAGTTTTTCCAACAGGGGTGAGACCCAGTACTTC CASSFSNRGETQYF
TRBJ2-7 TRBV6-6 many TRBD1 TGTGCCAGCAGTTCCCAACAGGGGGCTCGGGAGCAGTACTTC CASSSQQGAREQYF
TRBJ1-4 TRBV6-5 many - TGTGCCAGCAGTTACTCAACCCTCCGGGGGCAGTTTGGGGAAAAACTGTTTTTT CASSYSTLRGQFGEKLFF
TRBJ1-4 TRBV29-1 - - TGCAGCGTTGAGGAGGGAAGGGACTTACTGTTTTTT CSVEEGRDLLFF
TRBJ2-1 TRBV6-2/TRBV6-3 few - TGTGCCAGCAGTTACTCGAGAGGAGGGCCGGGTAGGCAGTTCTTC CASSYSRGGPGRQFF
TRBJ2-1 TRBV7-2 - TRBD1 TGTGCCAGCAGCTTATTGGGGACAGCGATCGAGCAGTTCTTC CASSLLGTAIEQFF
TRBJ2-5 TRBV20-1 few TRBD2 TGCAGTGCTAGACGAACTAGCGGGGCCCAAGAGACCCAGTACTTC CSARRTSGAQETQYF
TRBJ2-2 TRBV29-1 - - TGCAGCGTTGCGGCCCAGGGCGGGGAGCTGTTTTTT CSVAAQGGELFF
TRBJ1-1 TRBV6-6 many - TGTGCCAGCAGTACCGGGGACGTAACTGAAGCTTTCTTT CASSTGDVTEAFF
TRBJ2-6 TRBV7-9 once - TGTGCCAACAGCTTAGCAGGGCTCGGTGTCGGGGCCAACGTCCTGACTTTC CANSLAGLGVGANVLTF
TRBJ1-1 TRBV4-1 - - TGCGCCAGCAGCCAAGAGCCGGGTGGGGGAGCTTTCTTT CASSQEPGGGAFF
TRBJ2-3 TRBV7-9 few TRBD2 TGTGCCAGCAGCTTCTGGACTAGCCGCACAGATACGCAGTATTTT CASSFWTSRTDTQYF